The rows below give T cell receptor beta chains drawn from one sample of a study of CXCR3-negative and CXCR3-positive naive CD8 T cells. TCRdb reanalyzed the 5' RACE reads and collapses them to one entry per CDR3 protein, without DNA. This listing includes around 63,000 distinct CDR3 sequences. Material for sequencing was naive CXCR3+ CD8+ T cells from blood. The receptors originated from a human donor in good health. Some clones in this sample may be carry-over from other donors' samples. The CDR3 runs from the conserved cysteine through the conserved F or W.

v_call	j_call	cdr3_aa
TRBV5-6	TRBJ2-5	CASSPAGRMGTQYF
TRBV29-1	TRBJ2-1	CSVESYLAGGVSSYNEQFF
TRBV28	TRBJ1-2	CASSFRAQGVAGYTF
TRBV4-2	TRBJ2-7	CASARPAGASYEQYF
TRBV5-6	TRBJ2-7	CASSLGTGVHEQYF
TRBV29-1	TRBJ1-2	CSVEGGGDYGYTF
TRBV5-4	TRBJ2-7	CASSLISGRALEQYF
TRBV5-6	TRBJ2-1	CASSPTGDSNEQFF
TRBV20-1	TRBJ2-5	CSARDYESAYQETQYF
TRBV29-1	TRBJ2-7	CSPPGKMWNEQYF
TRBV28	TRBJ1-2	CASIIRGNYGYTF
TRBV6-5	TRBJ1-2	CASSASRASADYGYTF
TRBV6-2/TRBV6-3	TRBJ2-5	CASTSFTGQETQYF
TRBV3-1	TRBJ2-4	CASSSDSDIQYF
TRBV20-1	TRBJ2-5	CSAQRLAGNEETQYF
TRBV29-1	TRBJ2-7	CSVAGGDRGHEQYF
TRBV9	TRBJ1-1	CASSVAGGATEAFF
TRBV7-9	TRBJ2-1	CASSPITRGLYNEQFF
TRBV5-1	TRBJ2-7	CASSPRLAGGPVYEQYF
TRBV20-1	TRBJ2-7	CSARLSYEQYF